This TCR beta chain stems from a study of regulatory T cells in long-lasting Graves disease. Points from the study as a whole: Persistent disease was characterized by preferential usage of TRBV28, TRBJ1-2 and TRBJ2-5.

V lost 6 bases and J 2 bases, leaving 23 bases between the germline ends. This CDR3 has 16 amino acids. Germline CDR1 and CDR2: DFQATT and SNEGSKA (reference sequence). As to time point: newly diagnosed GD, antithyroid drugs for less than 3 months. Scientists built the TCR library using RNA that was extracted from PBMCs. This clonotype has a count of ten or more. Its specificity is unknown. Through Arm-PCR of CDR3 regions and iRepertoire HTBI primers, TCR beta libraries were built. From the multiplex PCR reads, TCRdb called clonotypes with MiXCR, one entry per CDR3 protein. The repertoire holds some 460,000 distinct CDR3 sequences, with under 20% as singletons. Another study also made use of these data, one on T cells in Graves' hyperthyroidism and ophthalmopathy.

This chain uses TRBV20-1 with TRBJ2-7, with D perhaps TRBD1 or TRBD2 (5 bases each). The receptor's source is a middle-aged man with Graves disease. The source material was peripheral blood mononuclear cells (PBMCs), sampled at new diagnosis, from a patient treated with antithyroid drugs. CDR3 sequence (DNA): TGCAGTGCCGAAACATGGGGACCCTCGAATGCCTACGAGCAGTACTTC. Translated: CSAETWGPSNAYEQYF.